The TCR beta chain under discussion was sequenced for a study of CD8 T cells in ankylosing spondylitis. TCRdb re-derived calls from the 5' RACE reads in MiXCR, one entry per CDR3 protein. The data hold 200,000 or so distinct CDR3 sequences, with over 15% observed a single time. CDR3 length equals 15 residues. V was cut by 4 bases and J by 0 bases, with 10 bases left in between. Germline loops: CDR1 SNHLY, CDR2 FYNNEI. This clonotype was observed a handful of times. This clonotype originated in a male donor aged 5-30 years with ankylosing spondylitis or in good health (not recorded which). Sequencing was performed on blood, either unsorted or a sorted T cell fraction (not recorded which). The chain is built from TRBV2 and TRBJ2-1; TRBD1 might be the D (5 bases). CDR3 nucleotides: TGTGCCAGCAGTGGGGGCTACAACTCCTACAATGAGCAGTTCTTC. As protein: CASSGGYNSYNEQFF.